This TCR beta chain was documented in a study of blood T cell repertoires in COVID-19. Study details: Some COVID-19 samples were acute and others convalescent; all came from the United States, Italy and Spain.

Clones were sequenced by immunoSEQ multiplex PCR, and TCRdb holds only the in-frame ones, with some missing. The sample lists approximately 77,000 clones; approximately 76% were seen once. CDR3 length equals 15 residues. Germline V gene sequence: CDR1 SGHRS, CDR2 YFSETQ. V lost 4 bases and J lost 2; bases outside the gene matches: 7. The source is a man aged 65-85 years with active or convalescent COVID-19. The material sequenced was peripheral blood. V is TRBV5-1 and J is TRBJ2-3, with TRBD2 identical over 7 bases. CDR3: CASSNSGLVTDTQYF. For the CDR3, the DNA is TGCGCCAGCAGCAATAGCGGGCTGGTCACAGATACGCAGTATTTT.